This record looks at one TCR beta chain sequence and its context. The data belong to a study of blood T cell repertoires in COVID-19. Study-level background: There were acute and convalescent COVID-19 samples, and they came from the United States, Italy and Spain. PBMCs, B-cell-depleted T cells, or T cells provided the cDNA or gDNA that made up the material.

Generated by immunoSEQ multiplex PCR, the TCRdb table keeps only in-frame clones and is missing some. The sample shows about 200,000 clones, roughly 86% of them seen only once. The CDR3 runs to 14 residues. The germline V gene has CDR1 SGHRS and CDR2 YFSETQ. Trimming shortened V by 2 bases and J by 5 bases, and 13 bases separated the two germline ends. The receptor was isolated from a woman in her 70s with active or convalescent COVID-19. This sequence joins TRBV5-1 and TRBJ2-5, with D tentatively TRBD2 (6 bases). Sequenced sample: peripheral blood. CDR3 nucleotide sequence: TGCGCCAGCAGCTTCCACCGACGGGAGGAGACCCAGTACTTC. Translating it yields CASSFHRREETQYF.